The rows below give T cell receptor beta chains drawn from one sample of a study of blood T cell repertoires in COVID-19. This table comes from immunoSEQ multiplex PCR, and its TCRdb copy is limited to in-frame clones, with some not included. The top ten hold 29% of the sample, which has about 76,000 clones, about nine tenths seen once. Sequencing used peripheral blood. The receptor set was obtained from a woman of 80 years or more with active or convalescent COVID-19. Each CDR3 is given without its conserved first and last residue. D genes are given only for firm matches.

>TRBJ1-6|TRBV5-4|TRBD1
ASSLVSTGGRSPLH
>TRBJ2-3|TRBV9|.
ASSVVPAQSTDTQY
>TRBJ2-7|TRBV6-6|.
ASSYSREEQY
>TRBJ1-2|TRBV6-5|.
ASSYSGRLNYGYT
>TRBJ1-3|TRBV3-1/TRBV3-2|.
ASSLRTASGNTIY
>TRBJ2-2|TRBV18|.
ASSRLIDRNTGELF
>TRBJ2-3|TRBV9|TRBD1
ASSLGTARTTDTQY
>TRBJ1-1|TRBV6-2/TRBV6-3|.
ASSSDDWNTEAF
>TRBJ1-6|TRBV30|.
AWSGTGSPLH
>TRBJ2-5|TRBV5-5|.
ASSLAGVLETQY
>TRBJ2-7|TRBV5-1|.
ASSLAFGSRGSYEQY
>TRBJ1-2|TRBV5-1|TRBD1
ASSWDSGGYT